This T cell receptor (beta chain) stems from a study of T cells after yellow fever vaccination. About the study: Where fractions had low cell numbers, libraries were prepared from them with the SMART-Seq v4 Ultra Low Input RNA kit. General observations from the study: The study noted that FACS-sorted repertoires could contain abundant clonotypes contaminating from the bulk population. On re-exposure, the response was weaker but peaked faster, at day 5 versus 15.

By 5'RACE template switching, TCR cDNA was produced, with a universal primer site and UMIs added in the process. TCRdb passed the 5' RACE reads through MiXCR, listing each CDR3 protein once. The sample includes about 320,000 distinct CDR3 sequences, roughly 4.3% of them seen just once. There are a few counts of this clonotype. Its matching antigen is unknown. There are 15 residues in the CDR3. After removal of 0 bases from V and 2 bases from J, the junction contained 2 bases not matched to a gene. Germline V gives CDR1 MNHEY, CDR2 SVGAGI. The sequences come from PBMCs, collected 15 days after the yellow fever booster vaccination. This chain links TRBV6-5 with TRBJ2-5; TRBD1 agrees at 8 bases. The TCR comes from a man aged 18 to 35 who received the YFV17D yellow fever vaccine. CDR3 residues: CASSYSRTGQETQYF. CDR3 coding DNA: TGTGCCAGCAGTTACTCGAGGACAGGGCAAGAGACCCAGTACTTC.